This T cell receptor (beta chain) was captured in a study of type 1 and type 2 diabetes patients. Study background: From PBMCs, CD4+ and CD8+ T cells were isolated by magnetic microbeads. Study results and limitations: Some expanded clones seen only in T1D might occur in additional T2D or control samples.

The CDR3 is made up of 21 amino acids. The J segment lost 0 bases and the V segment lost 3 bases, leaving 15 bases of the junction unmatched. Germline CDR1 MDHEN, CDR2 SYDVKM. A remark on this clonotype: Its matching antigen is unknown.

The PCR template was genomic DNA. Amplification of the beta chain CDR3 used 30 forward and 13 reverse multiplex primers. TCRdb re-called the multiplex PCR reads with MiXCR, one entry per CDR3 protein. The sample holds under 300,000 distinct CDR3 sequences, over 45% seen once. This rearrangement joins TRBV28 to TRBJ2-7; 15 bases agree with TRBD2. Input material: peripheral blood mononuclear cells (PBMCs). The clonotype comes from a man aged 18 to 35 with type 2 diabetes. For the CDR3, the DNA is TGTGCCAGCAGTTTTCCAGAAACCCCGGGACTAGCGGGGGGATCCTCCTACGAGCAGTACTTC. This gives the protein CASSFPETPGLAGGSSYEQYF.